These 25 T cell receptor beta chains were sequenced from one sample in a study of blood T cell repertoires in COVID-19. Produced via immunoSEQ multiplex PCR; TCRdb's table is partial and in-frame only. The repertoire holds 130,000 to 150,000 clones, around 87% seen once, with roughly 12% in the top ten. Sequencing used PBMCs or T cells enriched from blood (not recorded which). The origin of the receptors is a man aged 60 to 75 who had recovered from COVID-19.

V usage is TRBV6-5 and J usage is TRBJ1-4, with 8 nucleotides matching TRBD1. This CDR3 comprises 13 residues. Trimming removed 7 bases from V and 8 bases from J; junction bases left unmatched: 6. Germline V gives CDR1 MNHEY, CDR2 SVGAGI. CDR3 nucleotide sequence: TGTGCCAGCAAGGACAGGGTAAACGAAAAACTGTTTTTT. Translation: CASKDRVNEKLFF.

The gene calls are TRBV7-8 and TRBJ2-7; 8 positions match TRBD2. Per germline, CDR1 SGHVS and CDR2 FQNEAQ. The CDR3 is 14 amino acids. The V segment lost 5 bases and the J segment 3 bases; nucleotides outside the gene matches: 6. The CDR3 protein is CASSDKRERYEQYF. The CDR3 DNA reads as TGTGCCAGCAGCGATAAGCGGGAGCGCTACGAGCAGTACTTC.

The gene calls are TRBV7-9 and TRBJ2-7, with a weak D call TRBD2 (5 bases). This CDR3 has 14 amino acids. V gave up 2 bases and J gave up 1 base, with 9 bases separating them. Germline CDR1 reads SEHNR; CDR2 reads FQNEAQ (reference sequence). DNA of the CDR3: TGTGCCAGCAGCTTAACGGGGAATTCCTACGAGCAGTACTTC. Translating gives CASSLTGNSYEQYF.

The CDR3: CAWSVRDRKPPLHF. For the CDR3, the DNA is TGTGCCTGGAGTGTACGGGACAGAAAACCACCCCTCCACTTT. V usage is TRBV30 and J usage is TRBJ1-6; 7 nucleotides agree with TRBD1. This CDR3 has 14 residues. Germline V lookup: CDR1 GTSNPN, CDR2 SVGIG (reference sequence). V shed 0 bases, J shed 11 bases, and the junction held 7 bases outside the gene matches.

The chain couples TRBV5-1 to TRBJ1-2; a weak D match, TRBD1 (5 bases). Germline CDR1 SGHRS, CDR2 YFSETQ. Trimming shortened V by 2 bases and J by 12 bases, and 17 bases separated the two germline ends. The CDR3 is 13 amino acids. CDR3 region: CASSFDGPGGNTF. CDR3 coding DNA: TGCGCCAGCAGCTTTGACGGCCCCGGGGGGAACACCTTC.

This chain joins TRBV4-1 and TRBJ1-5; TRBD1 matches at 10 bases. V shed 2 bases and J 4 bases; nucleotides not matched to a gene: 14. The CDR3 extends over 19 amino acids. Germline lookup yields CDR1 MGHRA and CDR2 YSYEKL. Here the CDR3 reads CASSQPDGDRGRINQPQHF. CDR3 in DNA: TGCGCCAGCAGCCAACCCGACGGGGACAGGGGCAGGATAAATCAGCCCCAGCATTTT.

The chain joins TRBV18 to TRBJ2-4; TRBD2 might be the D (5 bases). Trimming stripped 5 bases from V and 8 bases from J, with 13 bases between. The CDR3 is 13 amino acids. Germline CDR1 KGHSH, CDR2 LQKENI. For the CDR3, the DNA is TGTGCCAGCTCAGCAAGGTTGGAGGACATTCAGTACTTC. Its protein is CASSARLEDIQYF.

The chain uses TRBV7-8 and TRBJ2-5; possible D gene TRBD2, 6 bases. The length of the CDR3 is 18 residues. From germline, CDR1 is SGHVS and CDR2 FQNEAQ. Between the trimmed V and J ends, which lost 5 bases and 5 bases, there was a span of 27 bases. CDR3: CASSLVALARGPRETQYF. The CDR3 DNA reads TGTGCCAGCAGCCTGGTCGCTCTAGCGAGAGGGCCTAGGGAGACCCAGTACTTC.

This clone occurred a few times. The chain joins TRBV2 to TRBJ1-6; tentatively, D is TRBD1 (6 bases). Trimming removed 6 bases at V and 4 bases at J, with 10 bases between. CDR1 is SNHLY, CDR2 FYNNEI, per germline. This CDR3 has 14 amino acids. CDR3 sequence (DNA): TGTGCCAGCAGAGGGACAATTTATAATTCACCCCTCCACTTT. Translation gives CASRGTIYNSPLHF.

The rearrangement uses TRBV5-6 and TRBJ1-1, with 9 nucleotides matching TRBD1. The CDR3 has 15 residues. V shed 0 bases, J shed 1 base, and the junction held 1 base outside the gene matches. CDR1 and CDR2 from the germline V gene are SGHDT and YYEEEE. The CDR3 DNA reads TGTGCCAGCAGCTTGGGGGACAGGGAGAACACTGAAGCTTTCTTT. Its translation is CASSLGDRENTEAFF.

The chain has TRBV10-3 and TRBJ1-2; D unresolved. The ends were cut back, 8 bases at V and 2 bases at J, with 9 bases in the middle. The V gene's germline CDR1 is ENHRY and CDR2 SYGVKD. The CDR3 totals 12 residues. The CDR3 sequence: CAILDGNYGYTF. As DNA, the CDR3 is TGTGCCATCCTAGACGGAAACTATGGCTACACCTTC.

The V and J genes are TRBV19 and TRBJ1-5; 9 bases fit TRBD1. Looked up from germline, CDR1 is LNHDA and CDR2 is SQIVND (reference sequence). V lost 8 bases to trimming and J lost 5 bases; unmatched junction nucleotides: 4. The CDR3 runs 13 residues. The CDR3 DNA reads TGTGCCAGTCGGGACAGGGTTCATCAGCCCCAGCATTTT. Its translation: CASRDRVHQPQHF.

The V and J genes are TRBV2 and TRBJ2-4; tentatively, D is TRBD1 (6 bases). Germline V gene sequence: CDR1 SNHLY, CDR2 FYNNEI. V lost 7 bases and J 5 bases, leaving 15 bases between the germline ends. The CDR3 loop spans 14 amino acids. Here the CDR3 DNA reads TGTGCCAGCACCCAAGGGGGTTCCGAAAACATTCAGTACTTC. Its protein is CASTQGGSENIQYF.

This chain links TRBV7-8 with TRBJ2-7; possible D gene TRBD1, 5 bases. Trimming shortened V by 4 bases and J by 3 bases, and 16 bases separated the two germline ends. The CDR3 consists of 15 residues. Germline V gives CDR1 SGHVS, CDR2 FQNEAQ. The CDR3 nucleotides are TGTGCCAGCAGCTCCCCATGGGGCCCCAACTACGAGCAGTACTTC. It is translated as CASSSPWGPNYEQYF.

This clone appeared a few times. The chain uses TRBV30 and TRBJ1-5, with D perhaps matching TRBD1 (6 bases). Looked up from germline, CDR1 is GTSNPN and CDR2 is SVGIG (reference sequence). The CDR3 is made up of 15 amino acids. Trimming pared 4 bases from V and 3 bases from J, leaving 16 bases between. CDR3 loop: CAWTRGTGDNQPQHF. CDR3 in DNA: TGTGCCTGGACCAGGGGCACAGGCGACAATCAGCCCCAGCATTTT.

This chain joins TRBV3-1 (or the pseudogene TRBV3-2) and TRBJ1-2; D may be TRBD1 (5 bases). This CDR3 spans 12 amino acids. Trimming removed 2 bases at V and 4 bases at J, with 5 bases between. Germline-derived CDR1 and CDR2 are LGHDT and YNNKEL (reference sequence). The CDR3 region is CASSQQGYGYTF. The CDR3 nucleotides read TGTGCCAGCAGCCAACAGGGCTATGGCTACACCTTC.

The count of this clone is one. The same CDR3 also results from other DNA sequences found in this sample. The genes are TRBV19 and TRBJ1-5, with unresolved D. Trimming pared 2 bases from V and 2 bases from J, leaving 4 bases between. CDR3 length equals 13 residues. The germline CDR1 and CDR2 sequences are LNHDA and SQIVND (reference sequence). CDR3 nucleotide sequence: TGTGCCAGTAGTATAAGAGGCAATCAGCCCCAGCATTTT. Its protein is CASSIRGNQPQHF.

V gene TRBV6-2 or TRBV6-3 combines with J gene TRBJ2-1; TRBD1 matches 9 bases. This CDR3 has 16 amino acids. The junction had 10 bases not matched to a gene; V was cut back by 6 bases and J by 4 bases. CDR1 and CDR2 (germline): MNHEY, SVGEGT. CDR3 residues: CASSRGTGTFYNEQFF. CDR3 coding DNA: TGTGCCAGCAGCCGAGGGACAGGGACCTTTTACAATGAGCAGTTCTTC.

This clone was picked up one time. This rearrangement joins TRBV28 to TRBJ2-3; 8 bases are shared with TRBD2. Germline V gene lookup returns CDR1 MDHEN and CDR2 SYDVKM. V gave up 7 bases and J gave up 6 bases; unmatched junction bases: 15. The CDR3 has 16 amino acids. CDR3 in amino acids: CASNLPLGLGADTQYF. The CDR3 DNA reads as TGTGCCAGCAACCTCCCTCTGGGACTAGGAGCGGATACGCAGTATTTT.

The rearrangement uses TRBV4-1 and TRBJ1-1; 7 bases are shared with TRBD1. The junction had 5 bases not matched to a gene; V was cut back by 3 bases and J by 1 base. Germline V gene lookup returns CDR1 MGHRA and CDR2 YSYEKL. There are 15 residues in the CDR3. CDR3 sequence (DNA): TGCGCCAGCAGCCAGACGGGACAGTGGAACACTGAAGCTTTCTTT. This sequence encodes CASSQTGQWNTEAFF.

The chain carries TRBV19 and TRBJ1-6; the match to TRBD1 covers 9 bases. Germline V gene lookup returns CDR1 LNHDA and CDR2 SQIVND (reference sequence). This CDR3 region has 15 residues. With V trimmed by 5 bases and J by 9 bases, 8 bases remained unmatched. The CDR3 loop is CASSPLTGGPSPLHF. CDR3 coding DNA: TGTGCCAGTAGTCCCCTAACAGGGGGCCCTTCACCCCTCCACTTT.

V is TRBV9 and J is TRBJ2-5, with TRBD2 as a possible D gene (7 bases). The CDR3 is made up of 15 amino acids. Trimming left V 3 bases short and J 4 bases short, with 16 bases between. CDR1 SGDLS and CDR2 YYNGEE come from the germline V gene. The CDR3 DNA reads as TGTGCCAGCAGCGCGGGGGGAGGGGGTCGAGAGACCCAGTACTTC. Residues: CASSAGGGGRETQYF.

The genes are TRBV28 and TRBJ2-7, with 8 nucleotides matching TRBD1. Trimming at V came to 7 bases and at J to 4 bases, leaving 9 bases not matched to a gene. Germline-derived CDR1 and CDR2 are MDHEN and SYDVKM. The CDR3 is made up of 14 amino acids. CDR3 amino acids: CASIDRGTGYEQYF. For the CDR3, the DNA is TGTGCCAGCATCGATCGGGGGACAGGATACGAGCAGTACTTC.

The CDR3 spells CASSPALDAEQFF. In nucleotides, the CDR3 is TGTGCCAGCAGCCCCGCCTTAGATGCTGAGCAGTTCTTC. This chain joins TRBV9 and TRBJ2-1; no definite D call. With 4 bases removed from V and 9 bases from J, the gap between germline ends came to 14 bases. The CDR3 length is 13 residues. CDR1 and CDR2 from the germline V gene are SGDLS and YYNGEE.

This clone was seen just once. V is TRBV3-1 (or the pseudogene TRBV3-2) and J is TRBJ1-1; 7 nucleotides match TRBD1. The CDR3 sequence is 15 residues long. Unmatched junction bases numbered 5, after V lost 3 bases and J lost 1 base. Germline lookup yields CDR1 LGHDT and CDR2 YNNKEL (reference sequence). CDR3 coding DNA: TGTGCCAGCAGCCATAGCGACAGGGCGAACACTGAAGCTTTCTTT. Its translation: CASSHSDRANTEAFF.